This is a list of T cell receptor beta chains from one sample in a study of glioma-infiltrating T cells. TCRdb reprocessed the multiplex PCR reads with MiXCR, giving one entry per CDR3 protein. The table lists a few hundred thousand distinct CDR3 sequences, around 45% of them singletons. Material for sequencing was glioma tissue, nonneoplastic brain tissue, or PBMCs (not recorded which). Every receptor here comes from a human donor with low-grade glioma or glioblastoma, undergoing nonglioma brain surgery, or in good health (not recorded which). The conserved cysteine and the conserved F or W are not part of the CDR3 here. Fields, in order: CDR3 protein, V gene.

CDR3: ASSELGADYNEQF
V: TRBV2

CDR3: ASSSLKGWSAYEQY
V: TRBV28

CDR3: SANRATVENIQY
V: TRBV20-1

CDR3: ASSLQGFDEQF
V: TRBV7-2

CDR3: ASSSGHGYEKLL
V: TRBV7-2

CDR3: ASSLSPLNSYNEQF
V: TRBV5-4

CDR3: ASSMSPVDEKLF
V: TRBV19

CDR3: ASSAGPSGTDTQY
V: TRBV11-2

CDR3: SARSPGFYNEQF
V: TRBV20-1

CDR3: SASWGRRGTDTQY
V: TRBV20-1

CDR3: ASSLWGGGETQY
V: TRBV7-7

CDR3: ASSLVTSGEQY
V: TRBV7-2

CDR3: ASSQDPRGLDTQY
V: TRBV4-1

CDR3: ASSLGGRGLSYNEQF
V: TRBV28

CDR3: ASTPGQGVYEQY
V: TRBV28

CDR3: SAPPRTGKSGNEQF
V: TRBV20-1

CDR3: ASSSTGTTGELF
V: TRBV6-4

CDR3: AISVSRGNTDTQY
V: TRBV6-1

CDR3: ASSSDGDGNSPLH
V: TRBV11-3

CDR3: SVTTGTSESYKQY
V: TRBV20-1

CDR3: ASAPNPTGYTQY
V: TRBV12-5

CDR3: ASSPRGDNEQL
V: TRBV7-7

CDR3: ASSTRWGSTDTQY
V: TRBV28